These 31 T cell receptor beta chains share one sample of origin, sequenced in a study of T cell repertoires in cytomegalovirus infection. These receptors have no known antigen. TCRdb reanalysed the reads using MiXCR and keeps one entry per CDR3 protein. The repertoire consists of about 500,000 distinct CDR3 sequences, with around 35% occurring once and the leading ten covering roughly 15%. The sequences come from cultured PBMCs, collected from culture after CMV antigen stimulation. Receptor source: a human donor in good health (CMV status not recorded). Some clones in this sample may be carry-over from other donors' samples.

The J gene is TRBJ2-7, the V gene TRBV3-1, with D possibly being TRBD2 (5 bases). The length of the CDR3 is 14 residues. Germline CDR1 LGHDT, CDR2 YNNKEL (reference sequence). V dropped 2 bases and J dropped 4 bases, with 12 bases sitting between them. Written as DNA, the CDR3 is TGTGCCAGCAGCCAAAGCGGAGCCCTATACGAGCAGTACGTC. Its translation: CASSQSGALYEQYV.

This clonotype was seen at least ten times. The rearrangement links TRBV7-2 to TRBJ1-5; unclear D gene. There are 16 residues in the CDR3. The germline gives CDR1 SGHTA, CDR2 FQGNSA. With 2 bases removed from V and 5 bases from J, the gap between germline ends came to 16 bases. The CDR3 sequence: CASSLQLNTDHQPQHF. The CDR3 coding sequence is TGTGCCAGCAGCTTACAATTGAATACAGACCATCAGCCCCAGCATTTT.

V usage is TRBV7-8 and J usage is TRBJ2-5, with 9 bases matching TRBD2. Germline V gene data show CDR1 as SGHVS and CDR2 as FQNEAQ. The CDR3 spans 16 residues. Unmatched junction bases numbered 8, after V lost 5 bases and J lost 1 base. CDR3 sequence: CASSELAGRIQETQYF. Written as DNA, the CDR3 is TGTGCCAGCAGCGAACTAGCGGGTAGAATCCAAGAGACCCAGTACTTC.

The rearrangement joins TRBV12-3 or TRBV12-4 to TRBJ1-5; the D gene is possibly TRBD1 (5 bases). V was pared by 3 bases and J by 9 bases, with 15 bases between. The CDR3 totals 14 residues. The CDR3 nucleotides are TGTGCCAGCAGTTTCGCGGCAGGACAAGGGCCCCAGCATTTT. Its translation: CASSFAAGQGPQHF.

This clonotype was seen only a few times. The V call is TRBV12-3 or TRBV12-4, the J call TRBJ1-1; 7 nucleotides match TRBD1. The CDR3 covers 14 residues. The V and J ends lost 5 bases and 6 bases, in that order; junction bases with no gene match: 9. CDR3 bases: TGTGCCAGCAGTGCCCGACAGGGTCAAGCTGAAGCTTTCTTT. Translation: CASSARQGQAEAFF.

This clonotype was observed a handful of times. V is TRBV4-1 and J is TRBJ1-5; tentatively, D is TRBD1 (6 bases). Germline V gene sequence: CDR1 MGHRA, CDR2 YSYEKL. Trimming removed 0 bases at V and 10 bases at J, with 16 bases between. The CDR3 contains 15 residues. This CDR3 is CASSQEAQGYRPQHF. The DNA for the CDR3 is TGCGCCAGCAGCCAAGAAGCGCAGGGGTATCGACCCCAGCATTTT.

In the case of this clonotype: The junction departs from the called germline gene at one end, perhaps through a read error. The chain is built from TRBV7-8 and TRBJ2-2, with TRBD2 identical over 9 bases. This CDR3 region has 18 residues. Germline V lookup: CDR1 SGHVS, CDR2 FQNEAQ. In DNA, the CDR3 is TGTGTCAGCAGCTCGTCCCGACTAGCGGAAAGGAACACCGGGGAGCTGTTTTTT. Amino acids: CVSSSSRLAERNTGELFF.

V gene TRBV28 combines with J gene TRBJ1-5; D may be TRBD1 (5 bases). V lost 6 bases to trimming and J lost 2 bases, with 11 bases between them. Germline CDR1 MDHEN, CDR2 SYDVKM. The CDR3 covers 14 residues. The CDR3 bases are TGTGCCAGCAGATCGGGGGGGGGCAATCAGCCCCAGCATTTT. Protein product: CASRSGGGNQPQHF.

The CDR3 sequence: CATALVPSEQFF. As DNA, the CDR3 is TGTGCCACCGCTTTAGTCCCTTCCGAGCAGTTCTTC. The chain has TRBV15 and TRBJ2-1; D unresolved. Germline V lookup: CDR1 LNHNV, CDR2 YYDKDF (reference sequence). V shed 8 bases and J shed 10 bases, with 15 bases lying between them. This CDR3 spans 12 amino acids.

This clonotype was seen more than once but under ten times. For the CDR3, the DNA is TGTGCCAGCAGCCCCCTCGACAGGGACCACGAGCAGTACTTC. This translates into CASSPLDRDHEQYF. The chain recombines TRBV7-2 with TRBJ2-7; TRBD1 matches at 7 bases. The germline gives CDR1 SGHTA, CDR2 FQGNSA. The CDR3 is made up of 14 amino acids. V was clipped by 5 bases and J by 5 bases; unmatched bases: 9.

This clonotype was observed at least ten times. The chain is built from TRBV7-8 and TRBJ2-7, with 8 nucleotides matching TRBD2. CDR3 length equals 14 residues. With V trimmed by 5 bases and J by 1 base, 4 bases remained unmatched. Germline V gene sequence: CDR1 SGHVS, CDR2 FQNEAQ. Written as DNA, the CDR3 is TGTGCCAGCAGCCTTAGCGGGATGTCCTACGAGCAGTACGTC. Residues: CASSLSGMSYEQYV.

This clonotype showed up just a few times. V usage is TRBV20-1 and J usage is TRBJ2-1; no firm D call. The ends were cut back, 5 bases at V and 4 bases at J, with 6 bases in the middle. CDR1 is DFQATT, CDR2 SNEGSKA, per germline (reference sequence). This CDR3 is 11 amino acids long. The CDR3 DNA follows: TGCAGTGCTCTACAGTACAATGAGCAGTTCTTC. Encoded protein: CSALQYNEQFF.

As regards this clonotype: One base away lies a much larger clone, so this may be a sequencing read error. The chain employs TRBV7-2 and TRBJ2-7; the D gene could be TRBD1 or TRBD2 (5 bases each). Looked up from germline, CDR1 is SGHTA and CDR2 is FQGNSA. The ends were cut back, 2 bases at V and 9 bases at J, with 11 bases in the middle. The CDR3 covers 12 residues. The CDR3 loop reads CASSLPPGAQYV. As DNA, the CDR3 is TGTGCCAGCAGCTTACCGCCCGGGGCGCAGTACGTC.

This clonotype has a count of ten or more. J is TRBJ2-1 and V is TRBV7-2; perhaps TRBD2 as D (5 bases). Trimming removed 5 bases from V and 7 bases from J, with 18 bases in between. In germline, CDR1 is SGHTA, CDR2 FQGNSA. The CDR3 has 15 amino acids. The CDR3 sequence: CASSPLVGEVNEQFF. The CDR3 nucleotides are TGTGCCAGCAGCCCTTTAGTGGGAGAGGTAAATGAGCAGTTCTTC.

This clonotype was seen more than once but under ten times. The V gene is TRBV24-1, the J gene TRBJ2-2; D uncertain. Trimming removed 5 bases from V and 6 bases from J, with 6 bases in between. Germline-derived CDR1 and CDR2 are KGHDR and SFDVKD. CDR3 size: 12 residues. The CDR3 loop is CATSVNPGELFF. The CDR3 region has the DNA TGTGCCACCAGTGTTAACCCCGGGGAGCTGTTTTTT.

This clonotype was observed a handful of times. V usage is TRBV6-1 and J usage is TRBJ1-5; D gene uncertain. Germline values: CDR1 MNHNS, CDR2 SASEGT. The CDR3 has 14 amino acids. Deletions cut 6 bases from V and 3 bases from J, with 12 bases between. The CDR3 DNA sequence: TGTGCCAGCAGCCCAGGACTATACAATCAGCCCCAGCATTTT. It encodes CASSPGLYNQPQHF.

This clonotype came up a few times. The chain employs TRBV7-2 and TRBJ2-1; TRBD1 aligns across 8 bases. Germline V gene data show CDR1 as SGHTA and CDR2 as FQGNSA. The ends lost 5 bases at V and 4 bases at J; junction bases unmatched: 7. The length of the CDR3 is 15 residues. In DNA form, the CDR3 reads TGTGCCAGCAGCCTACTCGACAGGGGTTACAATGAGCAGTTCTTC. Translation: CASSLLDRGYNEQFF.

This sequence joins TRBV27 and TRBJ1-2, with 10 nucleotides matching TRBD1. CDR1 and CDR2 from the germline V gene are MNHEY and SMNVEV (reference sequence). J was trimmed by 5 bases and V by 4 bases; bases with no gene match: 10. This CDR3 has 16 residues. CDR3 sequence (DNA): TGTGCCAGCAGTTCACGGGACAGGGGTATTAAGTATGGCTACACCTTC. Protein sequence: CASSSRDRGIKYGYTF.

The genes are TRBV7-2 and TRBJ2-5, with D unresolved. This CDR3 spans 15 amino acids. The V and J ends lost 4 bases and 5 bases respectively, with 17 bases between them. Germline CDR1 is SGHTA and CDR2 is FQGNSA. CDR3 nucleotides: TGTGCCAGCAGCTCCGGAGATGGGGTTCGGGAGACCCAGTACTTC. Its protein product is CASSSGDGVRETQYF.

The chain employs TRBV6-5 and TRBJ2-3; 10 nucleotides line up with TRBD2. The CDR3 runs to 16 residues. Germline V gene lookup returns CDR1 MNHEY and CDR2 SVGAGI. V shed 5 bases, J shed 3 bases, and the junction held 8 bases outside the gene matches. The CDR3 here is CASSPPSGRRTDTQYF. CDR3 coding DNA: TGTGCCAGCAGTCCCCCTAGCGGGAGAAGAACAGATACGCAGTATTTT.

J is TRBJ1-1 and V is TRBV9; unclear D gene. The CDR3 contains 14 residues. The V gene's germline CDR1 is SGDLS and CDR2 YYNGEE. V gave up 2 bases and J gave up 1 base, with 9 bases separating them. The CDR3 sequence: CASSVQVTNTEAFF. As DNA, the CDR3 is TGTGCCAGCAGCGTGCAGGTTACGAACACTGAAGCTTTCTTT.

In its sample, this clonotype was seen a few times. The chain is built from TRBV5-1 and TRBJ1-1, with 10 bases fitting TRBD1. The germline gives CDR1 SGHRS, CDR2 YFSETQ. Germline trimming cut 0 bases from V and 4 bases from J; bases unmatched to any gene: 3. The CDR3 has 15 residues. In nucleotides, the CDR3 is TGCGCCAGCAGCTTGGCGGGACAGGGGACCACTGAAGCTTTCTTT. Its translation: CASSLAGQGTTEAFF.

The rearrangement joins TRBV27 to TRBJ2-7; TRBD1 matches at 11 bases. The germline gives CDR1 MNHEY, CDR2 SMNVEV (reference sequence). The CDR3 has 15 amino acids. Losses at the gene ends were 5 bases for V and 6 bases for J; bases not matched to a gene: 9. In nucleotides, the CDR3 is TGTGCCAGCAGTACGAAGGGGACAGGGGGTTTCGAGCAGTACTTC. Translating gives CASSTKGTGGFEQYF.

This rearrangement joins TRBV27 to TRBJ2-1; 13 bases map to TRBD2. The CDR3 consists of 16 residues. CDR1 is MNHEY and CDR2 is SMNVEV in the germline V gene (reference sequence). The V gene end was trimmed by 8 bases and the J gene end by 8 bases; junction bases not matched to a gene: 12. The CDR3 bases are TGTGCCAGCGGCCGGGGGCGGACTAGCGGGAGTTATGAGCAGTTCTTC. It specifies CASGRGRTSGSYEQFF.

The sample holds many counts of this clonotype. The chain is built from TRBV7-2 and TRBJ2-1, with a tentative D call TRBD2 (5 bases). V was trimmed by 3 bases and J by 10 bases, leaving 13 bases between them. Germline V lookup: CDR1 SGHTA, CDR2 FQGNSA. The CDR3 is 13 residues long. The CDR3 DNA reads TGTGCCAGCAGCTTGGAGGTGGGGAGAGAGCAGTTCTTC. Protein sequence: CASSLEVGREQFF.

The J gene is TRBJ2-7, the V gene TRBV7-8; the D is unclear. The CDR3 is 14 amino acids. Germline CDR1 is SGHVS and CDR2 is FQNEAQ. V was cut by 1 base and J by 7 bases, with 14 bases left in between. CDR3 sequence reads: CASSLGDLFGEQYV. CDR3 DNA: TGTGCCAGCAGCTTAGGAGACTTGTTTGGGGAGCAGTACGTC.

The J gene is TRBJ2-1, the V gene TRBV10-3, with 9 bases that match TRBD2. Germline CDR1 is ENHRY and CDR2 is SYGVKD. Losses at the gene ends were 4 bases for V and 8 bases for J; bases not matched to a gene: 9. The CDR3 is 15 residues long. The CDR3 nucleotides are TGTGCCATCAGTGGCCTGGCGGGAGGGGTCCATGAGCAGTTCTTC. Amino acid sequence: CAISGLAGGVHEQFF.

This clonotype was observed at least ten times. The genes are TRBV7-8 and TRBJ1-2, with D hard to call. V shed 0 bases and J shed 8 bases, with 10 bases lying between them. The V gene's germline CDR1 is SGHVS and CDR2 FQNEAQ. CDR3 length: 13 residues. The DNA of the CDR3 is TGTGCCAGCAGCTTAGCGGACCGGAGGGGCTACACCTTC. Protein sequence: CASSLADRRGYTF.

This clonotype was counted between two and nine times. This chain joins TRBV19 and TRBJ2-7; TRBD1 aligns across 8 bases. Germline CDR1 and CDR2: LNHDA and SQIVND (reference sequence). V lost 1 base to trimming and J lost 5 bases; unmatched junction nucleotides: 4. The CDR3 length is 14 residues. CDR3 amino acids: CASSIVGQGHEQYV. CDR3 DNA sequence: TGTGCCAGTAGTATAGTCGGACAGGGTCACGAGCAGTACGTC.

The CDR3 protein is CASSIGRTSGSVWTDTQYF. The CDR3 DNA follows: TGTGCCAGTAGTATAGGACGGACTAGCGGGAGTGTATGGACAGATACGCAGTATTTT. The chain uses TRBV19 and TRBJ2-3; 13 bases fit TRBD2. The germline gives CDR1 LNHDA, CDR2 SQIVND (reference sequence). The V gene end was trimmed by 1 base and the J gene end by 3 bases; junction bases not matched to a gene: 10. CDR3 length: 19 residues. The complete variable domain, with remaining parts taken from reference TRBV19 and TRBJ2-3, reads DGGITQSPKYLFRKEGQNVTLSCEQNLNHDAMYWYRQDPGQGLRLIYYSQIVNDFQKGDIAEGYSVSREKKESFPLTVTSAQKNPTAFYLCASSIGRTSGSVWTDTQYFGPGTRLTVL.

The chain has TRBV12-3 or TRBV12-4 and TRBJ2-5; D is unresolved. Between the trimmed V and J ends, which lost 5 bases and 4 bases, there was a span of 14 bases. This CDR3 is built from 14 residues. Here the CDR3 DNA reads TGTGCCAGCAGTCCCCCCCTGGCTAGAGAGACCCAGTACTTC. This encodes CASSPPLARETQYF.